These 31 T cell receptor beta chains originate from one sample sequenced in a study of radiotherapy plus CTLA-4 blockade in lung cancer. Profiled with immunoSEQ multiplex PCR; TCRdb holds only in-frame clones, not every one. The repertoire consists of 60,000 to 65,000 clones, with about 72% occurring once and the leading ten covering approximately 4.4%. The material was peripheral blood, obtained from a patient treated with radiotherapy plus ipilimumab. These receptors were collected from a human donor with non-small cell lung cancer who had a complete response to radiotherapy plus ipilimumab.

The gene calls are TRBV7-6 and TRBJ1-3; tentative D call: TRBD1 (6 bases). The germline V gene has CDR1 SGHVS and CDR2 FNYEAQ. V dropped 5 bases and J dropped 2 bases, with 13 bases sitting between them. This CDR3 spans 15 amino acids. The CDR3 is CASSPQGGPGNTIYF. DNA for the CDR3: TGTGCCAGCAGCCCACAGGGAGGACCTGGAAACACCATATATTTT.

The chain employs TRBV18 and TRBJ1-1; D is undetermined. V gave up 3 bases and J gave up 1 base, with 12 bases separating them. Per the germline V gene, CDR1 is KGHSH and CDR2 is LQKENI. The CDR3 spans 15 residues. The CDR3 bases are TGTGCCAGCTCACCCAACAGTTTACAGAACACTGAAGCTTTCTTT. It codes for CASSPNSLQNTEAFF.

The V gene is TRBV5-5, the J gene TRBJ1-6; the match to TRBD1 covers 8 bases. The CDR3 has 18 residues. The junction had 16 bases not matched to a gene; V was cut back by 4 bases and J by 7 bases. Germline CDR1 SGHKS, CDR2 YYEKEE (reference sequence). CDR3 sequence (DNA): TGTGCCAGCAGCCTAATGCCCCGGACAGGGCTGGGGAATTCACCCCTCCACTTT. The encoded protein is CASSLMPRTGLGNSPLHF. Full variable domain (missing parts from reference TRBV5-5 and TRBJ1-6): DAGVTQSPTHLIKTRGQQVTLRCSPISGHKSVSWYQQVLGQGPQFIFQYYEKEERGRGNFPDRFSARQFPNYSSELNVNALLLGDSALYLCASSLMPRTGLGNSPLHFGNGTRLTVT.

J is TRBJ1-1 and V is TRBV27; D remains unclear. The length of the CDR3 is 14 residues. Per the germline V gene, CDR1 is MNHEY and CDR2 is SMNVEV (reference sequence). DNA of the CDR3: TGTACGACGGTGAGGATGTGGCCGAACACTGAAGCTTTCTTT. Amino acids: CTTVRMWPNTEAFF.

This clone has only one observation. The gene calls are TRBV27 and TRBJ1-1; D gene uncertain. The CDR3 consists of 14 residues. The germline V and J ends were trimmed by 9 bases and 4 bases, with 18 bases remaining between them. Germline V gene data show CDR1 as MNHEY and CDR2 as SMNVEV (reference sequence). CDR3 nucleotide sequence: TGTGCCAGTTCGGCCCGTTCGGAGGCCACTGAAGCTTTCTTT. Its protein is CASSARSEATEAFF.

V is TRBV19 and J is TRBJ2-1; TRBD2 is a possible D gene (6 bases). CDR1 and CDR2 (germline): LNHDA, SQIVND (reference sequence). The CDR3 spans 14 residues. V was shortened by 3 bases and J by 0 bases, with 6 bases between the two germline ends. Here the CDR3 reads CASSIGSSYNEQFF. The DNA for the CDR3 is TGTGCCAGTAGTATCGGGAGCTCCTACAATGAGCAGTTCTTC.

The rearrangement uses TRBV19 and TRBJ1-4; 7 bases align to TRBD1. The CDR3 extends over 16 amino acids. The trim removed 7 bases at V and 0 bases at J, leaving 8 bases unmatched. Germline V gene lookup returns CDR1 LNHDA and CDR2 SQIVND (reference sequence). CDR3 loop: CASKGGTAATNEKLFF. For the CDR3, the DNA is TGTGCCAGTAAAGGCGGGACAGCTGCAACTAATGAAAAACTGTTTTTT.

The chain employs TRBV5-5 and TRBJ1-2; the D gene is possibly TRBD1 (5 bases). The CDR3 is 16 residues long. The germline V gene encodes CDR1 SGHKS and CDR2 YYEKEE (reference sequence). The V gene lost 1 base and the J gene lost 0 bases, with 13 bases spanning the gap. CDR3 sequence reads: CASSLMVTVANYGYTF. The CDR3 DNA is TGTGCCAGCAGCTTGATGGTGACAGTAGCTAACTATGGCTACACCTTC.

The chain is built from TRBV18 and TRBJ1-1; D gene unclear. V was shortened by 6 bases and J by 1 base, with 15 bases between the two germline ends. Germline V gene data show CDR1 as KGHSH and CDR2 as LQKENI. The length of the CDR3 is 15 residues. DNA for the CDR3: TGTGCCAGCTCTCTCAGTGCAGGTGCGAACACTGAAGCTTTCTTT. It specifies CASSLSAGANTEAFF.

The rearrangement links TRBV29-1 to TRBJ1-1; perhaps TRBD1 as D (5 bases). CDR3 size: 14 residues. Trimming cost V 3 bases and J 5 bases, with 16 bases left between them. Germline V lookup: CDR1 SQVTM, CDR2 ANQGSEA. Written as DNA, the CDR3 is TGCAGCGTTGAGGGGAGCGCCGAGGGGACTGAAGCTTTCTTT. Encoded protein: CSVEGSAEGTEAFF. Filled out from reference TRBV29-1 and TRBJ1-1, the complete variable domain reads SAVISQKPSRDICQRGTSLTIQCQVDSQVTMMFWYRQQPGQSLTLIATANQGSEATYESGFVIDKFPISRPNLTFSTLTVSNMSPEDSSIYLCSVEGSAEGTEAFFGQGTRLTVV.

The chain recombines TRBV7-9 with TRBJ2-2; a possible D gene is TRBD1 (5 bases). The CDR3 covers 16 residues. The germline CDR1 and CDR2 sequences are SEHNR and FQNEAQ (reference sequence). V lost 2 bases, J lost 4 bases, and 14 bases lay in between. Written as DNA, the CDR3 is TGTGCCAGCAGCTTAAGGTACCGACAGTCCACCGGGGAGCTGTTTTTT. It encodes CASSLRYRQSTGELFF. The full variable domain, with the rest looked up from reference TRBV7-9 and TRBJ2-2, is DTGVSQNPRHKITKRGQNVTFRCDPISEHNRLYWYRQTLGQGPEFLTYFQNEAQLEKSRLLSDRFSAERPKGSFSTLEIQRTEQGDSAMYLCASSLRYRQSTGELFFGEGSRLTVL.

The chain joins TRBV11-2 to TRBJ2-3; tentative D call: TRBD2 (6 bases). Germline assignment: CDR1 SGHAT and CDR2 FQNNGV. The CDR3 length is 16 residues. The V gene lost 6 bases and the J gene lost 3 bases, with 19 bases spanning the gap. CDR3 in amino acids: CASRKTLAIVTDTQYF. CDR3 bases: TGTGCCAGCAGAAAAACTCTAGCGATCGTAACAGATACGCAGTATTTT.

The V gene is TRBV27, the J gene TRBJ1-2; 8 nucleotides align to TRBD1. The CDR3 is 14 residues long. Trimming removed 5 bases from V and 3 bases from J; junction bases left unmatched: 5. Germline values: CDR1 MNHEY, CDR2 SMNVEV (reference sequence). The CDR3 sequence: CASSILGQDYGYTF. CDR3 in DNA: TGTGCCAGCAGTATCTTGGGACAGGACTATGGCTACACCTTC.

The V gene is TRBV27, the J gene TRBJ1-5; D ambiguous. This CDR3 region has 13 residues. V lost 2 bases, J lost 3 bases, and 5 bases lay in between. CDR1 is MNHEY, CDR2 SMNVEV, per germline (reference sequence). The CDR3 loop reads CASSLSSNQPQHF. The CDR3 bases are TGTGCCAGCAGTTTAAGTTCCAATCAGCCCCAGCATTTT.

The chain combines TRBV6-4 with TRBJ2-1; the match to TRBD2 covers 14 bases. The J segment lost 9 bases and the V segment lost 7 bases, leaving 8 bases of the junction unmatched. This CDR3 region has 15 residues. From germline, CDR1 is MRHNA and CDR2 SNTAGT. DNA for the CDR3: TGTGCCAGCACTCCCGGGACTAGCGGGAGTGGTGAGCAGTTCTTC. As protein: CASTPGTSGSGEQFF.

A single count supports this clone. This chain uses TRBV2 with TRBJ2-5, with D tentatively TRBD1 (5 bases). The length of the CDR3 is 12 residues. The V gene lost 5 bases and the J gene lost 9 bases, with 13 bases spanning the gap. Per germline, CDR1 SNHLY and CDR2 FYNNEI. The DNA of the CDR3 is TGTGCCAGCAGTCGACAGCGCGAGGCCCAGTACTTC. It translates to CASSRQREAQYF.

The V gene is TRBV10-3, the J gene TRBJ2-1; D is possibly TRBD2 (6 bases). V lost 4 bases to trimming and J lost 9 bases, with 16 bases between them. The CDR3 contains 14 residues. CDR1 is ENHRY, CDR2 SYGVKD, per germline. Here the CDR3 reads CAISAGDSHSEQFF. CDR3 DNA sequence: TGTGCCATCAGTGCCGGGGACTCTCACAGTGAGCAGTTCTTC.

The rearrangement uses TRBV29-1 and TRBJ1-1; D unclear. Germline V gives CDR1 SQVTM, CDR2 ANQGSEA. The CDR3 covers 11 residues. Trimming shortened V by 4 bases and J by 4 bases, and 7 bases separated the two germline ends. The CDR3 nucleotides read TGCAGCGTTGCACGAACCACTGAAGCTTTCTTT. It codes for CSVARTTEAFF.

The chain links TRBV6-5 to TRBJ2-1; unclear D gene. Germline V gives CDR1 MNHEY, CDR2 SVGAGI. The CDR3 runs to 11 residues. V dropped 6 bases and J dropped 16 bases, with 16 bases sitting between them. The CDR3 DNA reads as TGTGCCAGCAGCCCCGGTGTAGGGATCTTCTTC. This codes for CASSPGVGIFF.

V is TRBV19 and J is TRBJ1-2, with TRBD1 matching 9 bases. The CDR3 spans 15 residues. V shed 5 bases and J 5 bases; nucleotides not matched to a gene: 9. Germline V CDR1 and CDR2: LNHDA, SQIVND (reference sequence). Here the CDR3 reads CASSDSGQGFYGYTF. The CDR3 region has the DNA TGTGCCAGTAGTGATTCGGGACAGGGTTTTTATGGCTACACCTTC. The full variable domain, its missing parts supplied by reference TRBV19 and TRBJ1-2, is DGGITQSPKYLFRKEGQNVTLSCEQNLNHDAMYWYRQDPGQGLRLIYYSQIVNDFQKGDIAEGYSVSREKKESFPLTVTSAQKNPTAFYLCASSDSGQGFYGYTFGSGTRLTVV.

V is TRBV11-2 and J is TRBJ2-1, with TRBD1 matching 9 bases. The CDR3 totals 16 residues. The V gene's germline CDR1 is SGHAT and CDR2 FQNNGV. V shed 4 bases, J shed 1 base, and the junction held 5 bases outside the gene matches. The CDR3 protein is CASSSTGTGSYNEQFF. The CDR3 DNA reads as TGTGCCAGCAGCTCCACCGGGACAGGGTCCTACAATGAGCAGTTCTTC.

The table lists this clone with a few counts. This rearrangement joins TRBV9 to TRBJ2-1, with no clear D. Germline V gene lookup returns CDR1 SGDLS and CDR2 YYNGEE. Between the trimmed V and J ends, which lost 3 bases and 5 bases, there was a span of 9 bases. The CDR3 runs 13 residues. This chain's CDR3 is CASSGWVHNEQFF. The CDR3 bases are TGTGCCAGCAGCGGTTGGGTACACAATGAGCAGTTCTTC.

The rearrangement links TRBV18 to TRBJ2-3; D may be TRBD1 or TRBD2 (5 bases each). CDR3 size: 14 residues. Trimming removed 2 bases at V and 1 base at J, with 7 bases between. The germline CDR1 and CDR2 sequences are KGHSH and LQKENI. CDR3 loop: CASSPGGGTDTQYF. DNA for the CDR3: TGTGCCAGCTCACCAGGGGGTGGCACAGATACGCAGTATTTT.

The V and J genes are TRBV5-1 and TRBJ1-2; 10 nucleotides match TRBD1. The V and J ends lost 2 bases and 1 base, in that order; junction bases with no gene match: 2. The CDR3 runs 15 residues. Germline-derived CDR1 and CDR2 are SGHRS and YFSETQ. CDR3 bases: TGCGCCAGCAGCTTAGGACAGGGGGGTAACTATGGCTACACCTTC. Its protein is CASSLGQGGNYGYTF.

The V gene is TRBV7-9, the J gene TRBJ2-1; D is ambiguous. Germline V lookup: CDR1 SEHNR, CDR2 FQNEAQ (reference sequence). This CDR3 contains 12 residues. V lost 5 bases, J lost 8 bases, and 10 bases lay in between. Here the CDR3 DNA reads TGTGCCAGCAGCCGTTCTTTCGATGAGCAGTTCTTC. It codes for CASSRSFDEQFF.

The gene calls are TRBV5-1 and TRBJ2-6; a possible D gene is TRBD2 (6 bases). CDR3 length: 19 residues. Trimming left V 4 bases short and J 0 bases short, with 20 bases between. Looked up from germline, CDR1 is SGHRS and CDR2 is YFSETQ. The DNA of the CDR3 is TGCGCCAGCAGCCCAAGGAGGAGGGGCCAATCCTCTGGGGCCAACGTCCTGACTTTC. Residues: CASSPRRRGQSSGANVLTF.

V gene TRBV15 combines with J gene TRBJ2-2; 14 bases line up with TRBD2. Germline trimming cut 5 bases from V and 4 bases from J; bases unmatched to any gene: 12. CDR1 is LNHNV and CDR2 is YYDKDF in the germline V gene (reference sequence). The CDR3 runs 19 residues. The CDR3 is CATSLSTSGRAFSTGELFF. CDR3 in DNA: TGTGCCACCAGCTTATCGACTAGCGGGAGGGCCTTTAGCACCGGGGAGCTGTTTTTT.

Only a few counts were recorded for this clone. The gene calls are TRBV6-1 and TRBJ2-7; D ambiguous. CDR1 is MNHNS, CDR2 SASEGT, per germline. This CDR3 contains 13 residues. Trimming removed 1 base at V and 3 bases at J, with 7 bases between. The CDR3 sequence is CASSEGYFYEQYF. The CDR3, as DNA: TGTGCCAGCAGTGAAGGGTATTTCTACGAGCAGTACTTC.

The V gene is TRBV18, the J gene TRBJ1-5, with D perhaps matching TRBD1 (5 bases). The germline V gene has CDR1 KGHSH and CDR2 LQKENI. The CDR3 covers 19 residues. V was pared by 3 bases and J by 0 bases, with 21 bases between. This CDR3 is CASSPLPQKGPYSNQPQHF. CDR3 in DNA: TGTGCCAGCTCACCTCTTCCCCAGAAGGGACCTTATAGCAATCAGCCCCAGCATTTT. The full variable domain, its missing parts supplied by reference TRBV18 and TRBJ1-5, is NAGVMQNPRHLVRRRGQEARLRCSPMKGHSHVYWYRQLPEEGLKFMVYLQKENIIDESGMPKERFSAEFPKEGPSILRIQQVVRGDSAAYFCASSPLPQKGPYSNQPQHFGDGTRLSIL.

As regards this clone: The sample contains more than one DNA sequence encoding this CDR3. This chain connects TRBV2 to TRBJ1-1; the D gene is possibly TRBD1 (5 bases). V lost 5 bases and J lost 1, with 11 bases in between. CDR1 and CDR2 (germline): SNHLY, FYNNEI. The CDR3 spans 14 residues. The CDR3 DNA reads TGTGCCAGCAGTTACCTCCAGGGGAACACTGAAGCTTTCTTT. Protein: CASSYLQGNTEAFF.

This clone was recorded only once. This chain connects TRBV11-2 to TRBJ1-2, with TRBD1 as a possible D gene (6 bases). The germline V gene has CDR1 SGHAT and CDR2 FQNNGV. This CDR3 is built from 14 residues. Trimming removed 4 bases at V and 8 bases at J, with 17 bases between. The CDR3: CASSSTGQTAGYTF. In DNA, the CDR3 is TGTGCCAGCAGCTCAACCGGACAGACCGCCGGCTACACCTTC.